Listed here are 32 T cell receptor beta chains from one sample, sequenced in a study of cytomegalovirus exposure and HLA in healthy donors. Profiling relied on immunoSEQ multiplex PCR, and the TCRdb table lists in-frame clones only, not all of them. The data show 150,000 to 200,000 clones, approximately 80% seen once. The sequenced sample consisted of PBMCs. The receptors stem from a man between 18 and 35 years old in good health and CMV-seropositive.

This clone was seen once. The chain has TRBV19 and TRBJ2-7; D remains ambiguous. V lost 9 bases, J lost 4 bases, and 19 bases lay in between. Germline V CDR1 and CDR2: LNHDA, SQIVND (reference sequence). This CDR3 has 14 amino acids. This chain's CDR3 is CASRGSRRSYEQYF. The CDR3 region has the DNA TGTGCCAGCCGAGGCTCGCGGCGCAGTTACGAGCAGTACTTC.

The chain links TRBV6-5 to TRBJ2-1; 11 nucleotides line up with TRBD2. J was trimmed by 7 bases and V by 5 bases; bases with no gene match: 1. Germline V gene lookup returns CDR1 MNHEY and CDR2 SVGAGI. This CDR3 has 13 amino acids. For the CDR3, the DNA is TGTGCCAGCAGTACTAGCGGGAGAAATGAGCAGTTCTTC. It codes for CASSTSGRNEQFF.

The CDR3 reads CASSLDVGTLYEQYF. The CDR3 DNA reads TGTGCCAGCAGCTTAGATGTGGGCACCCTCTACGAGCAGTACTTC. The chain uses TRBV11-2 and TRBJ2-7; D is undetermined. CDR1 is SGHAT and CDR2 is FQNNGV in the germline V gene. Trimming shortened V by 0 bases and J by 3 bases, and 12 bases separated the two germline ends. CDR3 length equals 15 residues.

The chain combines TRBV5-4 with TRBJ1-1; D is possibly TRBD1 (6 bases). Germline-derived CDR1 and CDR2 are SGHNT and YYREEE (reference sequence). V lost 3 bases and J lost 5, with 14 bases in between. This CDR3 region has 14 residues. This CDR3 reads CASSSQGTGTEAFF. The CDR3 bases are TGTGCCAGCAGCTCACAGGGCACGGGGACTGAAGCTTTCTTT.

This clone was counted a few times. The rearrangement uses TRBV5-1 and TRBJ1-2; no definite D call. This CDR3 is built from 12 residues. The germline gives CDR1 SGHRS, CDR2 YFSETQ. The germline V and J ends were trimmed by 7 bases and 6 bases, with 13 bases remaining between them. The CDR3 here is CASGLTFDGYTF. Written as DNA, the CDR3 is TGCGCCAGCGGACTGACCTTCGATGGCTACACCTTC. Complete variable domain (other parts from reference TRBV5-1 and TRBJ1-2): KAGVTQTPRYLIKTRGQQVTLSCSPISGHRSVSWYQQTPGQGLQFLFEYFSETQRNKGNFPGRFSGRQFSNSRSEMNVSTLELGDSALYLCASGLTFDGYTFGSGTRLTVV.

This clone was counted between two and nine times. The chain has TRBV27 and TRBJ2-7, with D possibly TRBD1 on 5 matching bases. Between the trimmed V and J ends, which lost 2 bases and 2 bases, there was a span of 13 bases. The CDR3 extends over 15 amino acids. In germline, CDR1 is MNHEY, CDR2 SMNVEV (reference sequence). CDR3 nucleotide sequence: TGTGCCAGCAGTTTACTCGGACACTACCCCTACGAGCAGTACTTC. This translates into CASSLLGHYPYEQYF.

This clone is a singleton in its sample. The V call is TRBV18, the J call TRBJ2-3; 8 bases map to TRBD2. The V gene end was trimmed by 3 bases and the J gene end by 4 bases; junction bases not matched to a gene: 12. Germline V gene lookup returns CDR1 KGHSH and CDR2 LQKENI. This CDR3 region has 17 residues. DNA of the CDR3: TGTGCCAGCTCACCTCTAGCGGGTTATTCACACGCAGATACGCAGTATTTT. This encodes CASSPLAGYSHADTQYF.

This clone was detected only a few times. CDR3 sequence reads: CASSHSGTSEYNEQFF. In nucleotides, the CDR3 is TGTGCCAGCAGCCATTCCGGGACTAGCGAGTACAATGAGCAGTTCTTC. V gene TRBV4-2 combines with J gene TRBJ2-1, with 10 positions matching TRBD2. Germline values: CDR1 LGHNA, CDR2 YNFKEQ. The CDR3 is made up of 16 amino acids. The V and J ends lost 3 bases and 4 bases, in that order; junction bases with no gene match: 6.

The rearrangement uses TRBV11-2 and TRBJ2-1, with 8 nucleotides matching TRBD2. Losses at the gene ends were 1 base for V and 2 bases for J; bases not matched to a gene: 4. Per germline, CDR1 SGHAT and CDR2 FQNNGV. The CDR3 contains 16 residues. DNA of the CDR3: TGTGCCAGCAGCTTAGTTGGCGGGAGGCCCTACAATGAGCAGTTCTTC. It encodes CASSLVGGRPYNEQFF.

V is TRBV4-2 and J is TRBJ1-2; the D is unclear. V gave up 3 bases and J gave up 7 bases, with 12 bases separating them. The CDR3 has 13 residues. Per germline, CDR1 LGHNA and CDR2 YNFKEQ. The CDR3 sequence is CASSQSGWGGYTF. The CDR3 DNA sequence: TGTGCCAGCAGCCAGTCGGGGTGGGGTGGCTACACCTTC.

The rearrangement uses TRBV2 and TRBJ2-1; 7 nucleotides match TRBD2. The trim removed 4 bases at V and 6 bases at J, leaving 6 bases unmatched. Germline V CDR1 and CDR2: SNHLY, FYNNEI. This CDR3 has 14 residues. This CDR3 reads CASSGGGNGNEQFF. Here the CDR3 DNA reads TGTGCCAGCAGTGGGGGGGGTAACGGCAATGAGCAGTTCTTC.

The chain uses TRBV19 and TRBJ2-1; possible D gene TRBD1, 6 bases. The CDR3 has 19 residues. The germline V and J ends were trimmed by 1 base and 8 bases, with 27 bases remaining between them. Germline V gene data show CDR1 as LNHDA and CDR2 as SQIVND (reference sequence). CDR3 in DNA: TGTGCCAGTAGTATAGCCCCCCCCATGGCTCTAACTCCAGGGGATGAGCAGTTCTTC. The encoded protein is CASSIAPPMALTPGDEQFF.

The chain joins TRBV9 to TRBJ2-7; 9 bases are shared with TRBD1. CDR3 length: 15 amino acids. V lost 3 bases, J lost 4 bases, and 8 bases stayed unmatched. CDR1 and CDR2 (germline): SGDLS, YYNGEE. CDR3 DNA sequence: TGTGCCAGCAGCGCGACAGGGGGGACAGCTTACGAGCAGTACTTC. Encoded protein: CASSATGGTAYEQYF.

The V and J genes are TRBV28 and TRBJ1-2; no reliable D call. This CDR3 is 13 amino acids long. Trimming stripped 6 bases from V and 5 bases from J, with 13 bases between. Germline CDR1 and CDR2: MDHEN and SYDVKM. The CDR3 sequence is CASRNSADYGYTF. In nucleotides, the CDR3 is TGTGCCAGCAGGAATTCGGCGGATTATGGCTACACCTTC.

The V call is TRBV9, the J call TRBJ2-1; TRBD2 matches 10 bases. Trimming removed 0 bases from V and 5 bases from J; junction bases left unmatched: 8. The CDR3 spans 17 residues. The germline V gene has CDR1 SGDLS and CDR2 YYNGEE. CDR3 sequence (DNA): TGTGCCAGCAGCGTAGGGGCTAGCGGGAGTCCTCACAATGAGCAGTTCTTC. This translates into CASSVGASGSPHNEQFF.

The rearrangement joins TRBV7-2 to TRBJ2-7; D is uncertain. This CDR3 has 14 residues. The germline CDR1 and CDR2 sequences are SGHTA and FQGNSA. V was clipped by 5 bases and J by 3 bases, with 14 bases between them. CDR3 DNA sequence: TGTGCCAGCAGCCTCAAACCACGGGTCTACGAGCAGTACTTC. It yields the protein CASSLKPRVYEQYF. Looking up the rest from reference TRBV7-2 and TRBJ2-7 gives the full variable domain: GAGVSQSPSNKVTEKGKDVELRCDPISGHTALYWYRQSLGQGLEFLIYFQGNSAPDKSGLPSDRFSAERTGGSVSTLTIQRTQQEDSAVYLCASSLKPRVYEQYFGPGTRLTVT.

The V and J genes are TRBV28 and TRBJ1-2, with 8 bases fitting TRBD1. This CDR3 has 16 residues. Looked up from germline, CDR1 is MDHEN and CDR2 is SYDVKM. The V gene end was trimmed by 1 base and the J gene end by 7 bases; junction bases not matched to a gene: 11. CDR3 coding DNA: TGTGCCAGCAGTTTATATACAGGGGGATTTCCGGCTGGCTACACCTTC. It translates to CASSLYTGGFPAGYTF.

The chain is built from TRBV7-2 and TRBJ2-7, with D uncertain. The CDR3 is 13 residues long. V lost 1 base and J 5 bases, leaving 9 bases between the germline ends. The germline V gene encodes CDR1 SGHTA and CDR2 FQGNSA. Here the CDR3 reads CASSLVPRHEQYF. For the CDR3, the DNA is TGTGCCAGCAGCTTAGTCCCCAGGCACGAGCAGTACTTC.

This clone was observed a single time. The V gene is TRBV5-3, the J gene TRBJ2-1, with a weak D call TRBD1 (5 bases). Being an ORF, TRBV5-3 has a function that is uncertain. CDR3 length equals 15 residues. With 1 base removed from V and 7 bases from J, the gap between germline ends came to 15 bases. The CDR3 nucleotides read TGTGCCAGAAGCTTGTGGCCAGGGAAAATAAATGAGCAGTTCTTC. Translating gives CARSLWPGKINEQFF.

The chain joins TRBV10-3 to TRBJ2-7, with 13 bases matching TRBD2. The V gene's germline CDR1 is ENHRY and CDR2 SYGVKD. The CDR3 length is 15 residues. V trimming: 4 bases; J trimming: 2 bases; junction bases outside the gene matches: 2. CDR3 in DNA: TGTGCCATCAGTGCCGGACTAGCGGGAGCCTACGAGCAGTACTTC. Its translation is CAISAGLAGAYEQYF.

This chain connects TRBV9 to TRBJ2-7; possibly TRBD1 for D (6 bases). Germline loops: CDR1 SGDLS, CDR2 YYNGEE. The germline V and J ends were trimmed by 0 bases and 2 bases, with 12 bases remaining between them. The CDR3 totals 15 residues. In DNA form, the CDR3 reads TGTGCCAGCAGCGTAGCTACAGGGCCTACCTACGAGCAGTACTTC. Protein sequence: CASSVATGPTYEQYF.

The chain links TRBV28 to TRBJ2-7; D not certain. From germline, CDR1 is MDHEN and CDR2 SYDVKM. The CDR3 covers 11 residues. V was cut by 4 bases and J by 4 bases, with 5 bases left in between. CDR3 residues: CASSSKYEQYF. The CDR3 DNA follows: TGTGCCAGCAGTTCAAAATACGAGCAGTACTTC.

The chain has TRBV4-2 and TRBJ2-7; TRBD2 matches at 12 bases. Germline CDR1 is LGHNA and CDR2 is YNFKEQ. The CDR3 sequence is 17 residues long. The ends lost 3 bases at V and 1 base at J; junction bases unmatched: 7. CDR3 sequence reads: CASSQARLAGESYEQYF. CDR3 bases: TGTGCCAGCAGCCAGGCGCGACTAGCGGGAGAGTCCTACGAGCAGTACTTC.

This CDR3 reads CASTRDRSSYEQYF. The CDR3 DNA follows: TGTGCCAGCACGAGAGACAGGTCCTCCTACGAGCAGTACTTC. The chain carries TRBV6-1 and TRBJ2-7, with a tentative D call TRBD1 (6 bases). CDR3 length equals 14 residues. The germline V gene has CDR1 MNHNS and CDR2 SASEGT. Trimming shortened V by 7 bases and J by 0 bases, and 13 bases separated the two germline ends.

In nucleotides, the CDR3 is TGTGCCAGCGGGGAGGGAAATCAGCCCCAGCATTTT. Residues: CASGEGNQPQHF. This rearrangement joins TRBV11-2 to TRBJ1-5; no reliable D call. CDR3 length equals 12 residues. The V and J ends lost 8 bases and 4 bases respectively, with 9 bases between them. Germline CDR1 SGHAT, CDR2 FQNNGV.

This clone was counted a single time. The rearrangement joins TRBV5-1 to TRBJ2-2; 7 bases are a match to TRBD1. The CDR3 consists of 16 residues. J was trimmed by 2 bases and V by 2 bases; bases with no gene match: 6. Germline CDR1 SGHRS, CDR2 YFSETQ. The CDR3: CASSFTGQANTGELFF. CDR3 DNA: TGCGCCAGCAGCTTTACAGGACAGGCCAACACCGGGGAGCTGTTTTTT. The whole variable domain, remainder taken from reference TRBV5-1 and TRBJ2-2, is KAGVTQTPRYLIKTRGQQVTLSCSPISGHRSVSWYQQTPGQGLQFLFEYFSETQRNKGNFPGRFSGRQFSNSRSEMNVSTLELGDSALYLCASSFTGQANTGELFFGEGSRLTVL.

This clone has just one count. The chain joins TRBV6-1 to TRBJ2-3; the D is unclear. V was cut by 4 bases and J by 0 bases, with 14 bases left in between. CDR3 size: 16 residues. Germline V lookup: CDR1 MNHNS, CDR2 SASEGT. CDR3 region: CASSGPPGRSTDTQYF. DNA of the CDR3: TGTGCCAGCAGTGGGCCTCCGGGTAGAAGCACAGATACGCAGTATTTT.

The rearrangement links TRBV5-1 to TRBJ2-1; 10 bases are shared with TRBD2. Germline V gives CDR1 SGHRS, CDR2 YFSETQ. The CDR3 sequence is 15 residues long. V lost 2 bases, J lost 8 bases, and 7 bases stayed unmatched. CDR3 bases: TGCGCCAGCAGCTTTTTAGCGGGAGGTAGGGATGAGCAGTTCTTC. The encoded protein is CASSFLAGGRDEQFF.

V gene TRBV2 combines with J gene TRBJ2-1; 11 nucleotides line up with TRBD2. The CDR3 covers 15 residues. V gave up 2 bases and J gave up 9 bases; unmatched junction bases: 6. The germline CDR1 and CDR2 sequences are SNHLY and FYNNEI. The CDR3 DNA follows: TGTGCCAGCAGTGAAACTAGCGGGAGATCTGGTGAGCAGTTCTTC. This sequence encodes CASSETSGRSGEQFF.

The chain is built from TRBV28 and TRBJ2-3; TRBD2 is a possible D gene (6 bases). Trimming pared 3 bases from V and 2 bases from J, leaving 12 bases between. The CDR3 runs to 15 residues. In germline, CDR1 is MDHEN, CDR2 SYDVKM. The CDR3 loop is CASSFPAGLTDTQYF. The DNA for the CDR3 is TGTGCCAGCAGTTTCCCAGCGGGCCTCACAGATACGCAGTATTTT.

Only a few counts were recorded for this clone. The rearrangement links TRBV5-4 to TRBJ2-2; 14 positions match TRBD2. CDR1 is SGHNT and CDR2 is YYREEE in the germline V gene (reference sequence). There are 17 residues in the CDR3. V lost 1 base and J lost 7; bases outside the gene matches: 6. CDR3 sequence (DNA): TGTGCCAGCAGCTTGTACCCCGGGACTAGCGGGAGCGGGGAGCTGTTTTTT. It translates to CASSLYPGTSGSGELFF.

A note on this clone: The junction departs from the called germline gene at one end, perhaps through a read error. The chain has TRBV6-5 and TRBJ1-2; D is uncertain. Germline CDR1 MNHEY, CDR2 SVGAGI. The CDR3 length is 12 residues. The CDR3 DNA is TGTGCAACCGCCAGGACTAACCATGGCTACACCTTC. This translates into CATARTNHGYTF.